This T cell receptor beta chain came from a study of T cell changes during pregnancy in multiple sclerosis. The repertoire was sequenced with immunoSEQ multiplex PCR; TCRdb's copy has only in-frame clones and lacks some. The sample includes some 97,000 clones, 85% to 95% of them seen just once. This CDR3 contains 13 residues. The germline V gene has CDR1 ENHRY and CDR2 SYGVKD. Trimming pared 7 bases from V and 12 bases from J, leaving 19 bases between. The sequenced sample was peripheral blood, obtained in the second trimester of pregnancy. The sequence came from a female donor with multiple sclerosis, enrolled in a pregnancy study. This chain joins TRBV10-3 and TRBJ2-1; D is ambiguous. The CDR3 loop reads CAIIDLVVDGQFF. CDR3 DNA: TGTGCCATCATCGACCTAGTGGTGGATGGGCAGTTCTTC.